These 15 T cell receptor beta chains came from one sample sequenced in a study of OX40 agonist ivuxolimab in advanced cancers. Sequenced by immunoSEQ multiplex PCR; TCRdb stores in-frame clones only, minus some. The repertoire holds about 61,000 clones, with 85% to 90% as singletons. The sample was CD4+ or CD8+ T cells sorted from blood, taken in a trial of the OX40 agonist ivuxolimab. These TCRs come from an adult with an advanced solid tumor such as melanoma, head and neck, liver or kidney cancer.

This rearrangement joins TRBV19 to TRBJ1-4, with a weak D call TRBD1 (6 bases). V dropped 6 bases and J dropped 3 bases, with 11 bases sitting between them. This CDR3 has 14 residues. Germline V gene lookup returns CDR1 LNHDA and CDR2 SQIVND (reference sequence). For the CDR3, the DNA is TGTGCCAGTAGGACCGGGACACCTAATGAAAAACTGTTTTTT. It yields the protein CASRTGTPNEKLFF.

V gene TRBV11-3 combines with J gene TRBJ2-1, with D possibly TRBD1 on 6 matching bases. The CDR3 sequence is 14 residues long. The V end was cut by 3 bases, the J end by 5 bases, with 11 bases between. Germline V gene sequence: CDR1 SGHNT, CDR2 YENEEA. The CDR3 sequence: CASSFRGPNNEQFF. Written as DNA, the CDR3 is TGTGCCAGCAGCTTCAGGGGCCCTAACAATGAGCAGTTCTTC.

CDR3 in DNA: TGTGCCAGCAGCCTCGGATTATTGGATGGCTACACCTTC. Translating gives CASSLGLLDGYTF. The chain has TRBV6-6 and TRBJ1-2; unclear D gene. The CDR3 covers 13 residues. V was clipped by 6 bases and J by 6 bases, with 14 bases between them. Per germline, CDR1 MNHNY and CDR2 SVGAGI (reference sequence).

The genes are TRBV5-1 and TRBJ2-7, with no clear D. Trimming stripped 2 bases from V and 3 bases from J, with 9 bases between. CDR1 and CDR2 from the germline V gene are SGHRS and YFSETQ. CDR3 size: 13 residues. CDR3 residues: CASSLGDFYEQYF. The CDR3 nucleotides are TGCGCCAGCAGCTTAGGCGACTTCTACGAGCAGTACTTC.

The chain links TRBV5-1 to TRBJ2-5; D is tentatively TRBD1 or TRBD2 (6 bases each). The germline gives CDR1 SGHRS, CDR2 YFSETQ. Between the trimmed V and J ends, which lost 1 base and 5 bases, there was a span of 12 bases. This CDR3 comprises 14 residues. The CDR3 loop reads CASSLRGGHETQYF. CDR3 nucleotide sequence: TGCGCCAGCAGCTTGAGAGGGGGGCATGAGACCCAGTACTTC.

V is TRBV5-1 and J is TRBJ1-2; 10 bases line up with TRBD1. The J segment lost 2 bases and the V segment lost 4 bases, leaving 2 bases of the junction unmatched. The germline CDR1 and CDR2 sequences are SGHRS and YFSETQ. The CDR3 has 14 residues. For the CDR3, the DNA is TGCGCCAGCAGCAGACAGGGGGCCAACTATGGCTACACCTTC. It translates to CASSRQGANYGYTF.

This clone was observed a few times. The chain carries TRBV6-1 and TRBJ1-2; the match to TRBD1 covers 7 bases. The CDR3 runs to 15 residues. V was pared by 1 base and J by 2 bases, with 4 bases of the junction left unmatched. From germline, CDR1 is MNHNS and CDR2 SASEGT. CDR3 DNA: TGTGCCAGCAGTGAAGTTTGGACAGGCAACTATGGCTACACCTTC. This gives the protein CASSEVWTGNYGYTF.

The V and J genes are TRBV21-1 and TRBJ1-5. TRBV21-1 counts as a pseudogene. The CDR3 runs to 15 residues. CDR3 amino acids: CASPRWRLGNQPQHF. The CDR3 coding sequence is TGTGCCAGCCCCAGGTGGAGGTTGGGCAATCAGCCCCAGCATTTT.

The sample holds a few counts of this clone. The genes are TRBV18 and TRBJ2-3, with TRBD2 identical over 13 bases. The CDR3 spans 19 residues. Germline lookup yields CDR1 KGHSH and CDR2 LQKENI. The V gene end was trimmed by 2 bases and the J gene end by 0 bases; junction bases not matched to a gene: 8. The CDR3 loop is CASSPSLGLAGASTDTQYF. For the CDR3, the DNA is TGTGCCAGCTCACCAAGTCTCGGACTAGCGGGGGCGAGCACAGATACGCAGTATTTT.

The rearrangement uses TRBV19 and TRBJ2-3, with a weak D call TRBD2 (6 bases). Germline assignment: CDR1 LNHDA and CDR2 SQIVND (reference sequence). The CDR3 is 14 residues long. Trimming removed 5 bases at V and 6 bases at J, with 15 bases between. This CDR3 is CASSVQLARDTQYF. In DNA, the CDR3 is TGTGCCAGTAGTGTCCAACTAGCAAGGGATACGCAGTATTTT.

This chain links TRBV6-1 with TRBJ1-4, with unresolved D. The CDR3 runs to 13 residues. V was clipped by 5 bases and J by 8 bases, with 12 bases between them. Germline lookup yields CDR1 MNHNS and CDR2 SASEGT. The CDR3 reads CASSRTGWEKLFF. The CDR3 DNA is TGTGCCAGCAGTCGGACGGGGTGGGAAAAACTGTTTTTT.

The rearrangement joins TRBV5-5 to TRBJ1-2; the D is unclear. Germline values: CDR1 SGHKS, CDR2 YYEKEE (reference sequence). The CDR3 is 14 residues long. V dropped 0 bases and J dropped 2 bases, with 8 bases sitting between them. The CDR3 loop is CASSLGPGNYGYTF. The DNA of the CDR3 is TGTGCCAGCAGCTTGGGGCCGGGGAACTATGGCTACACCTTC.

The V gene is TRBV7-3, the J gene TRBJ1-5, with D unresolved. There are 14 residues in the CDR3. V gave up 3 bases and J gave up 5 bases, with 11 bases separating them. In germline, CDR1 is SGHTA, CDR2 FQGTGA. CDR3: CASSFPRGHQPQHF. For the CDR3, the DNA is TGTGCCAGCAGCTTCCCTCGGGGTCATCAGCCCCAGCATTTT.

The genes are TRBV19 and TRBJ1-5; D not certain. Trimming took 10 bases from V and 2 from J, leaving 15 bases between them. There are 14 residues in the CDR3. Germline V gene lookup returns CDR1 LNHDA and CDR2 SQIVND (reference sequence). CDR3 sequence reads: CATRKGTGNQPQHF. The CDR3 bases are TGTGCCACTCGAAAGGGAACGGGCAATCAGCCCCAGCATTTT.

The genes are TRBV18 and TRBJ2-7, with TRBD1 matching over 7 bases. V lost 4 bases and J lost 7; bases outside the gene matches: 13. Germline V gives CDR1 KGHSH, CDR2 LQKENI. The CDR3 totals 15 residues. CDR3 loop: CASSLAGTVFREQYF. In nucleotides, the CDR3 is TGTGCCAGCTCACTAGCCGGGACAGTGTTCCGGGAGCAGTACTTC.